Listed here are 17 T cell receptor beta chains from one sample, sequenced in a study of T cell changes during pregnancy in multiple sclerosis. Profiling relied on immunoSEQ multiplex PCR, and the TCRdb table lists in-frame clones only, not all of them. The sample holds 65,000 to 85,000 clones, nearly 95% seen once. Specimen: peripheral blood, collected in the second trimester of pregnancy. Source of these receptors: a female donor in good health, enrolled as a control in a pregnancy study.

Only a few counts were recorded for this clone. The chain joins TRBV19 to TRBJ1-3; TRBD1 agrees at 10 bases. The CDR3 sequence is 15 residues long. CDR1 is LNHDA and CDR2 is SQIVND in the germline V gene (reference sequence). V trimming: 8 bases; J trimming: 0 bases; junction bases outside the gene matches: 4. The DNA for the CDR3 is TGTGCCAGTCGGGACAGGGGATACTCTGGAAACACCATATATTTT. This encodes CASRDRGYSGNTIYF.

This clone was detected ten times or more. The rearrangement joins TRBV29-1 to TRBJ1-1, with 9 bases aligning to TRBD1. The CDR3 is 12 amino acids. Per germline, CDR1 SQVTM and CDR2 ANQGSEA. Unmatched junction bases numbered 1, after V lost 5 bases and J lost 3 bases. The CDR3 protein is CSVRQGDTEAFF. The CDR3 coding sequence is TGCAGCGTTCGACAGGGGGACACTGAAGCTTTCTTT.

V and J are TRBV2 and TRBJ2-7; TRBD2 might be the D (6 bases). V lost 5 bases, J lost 2 bases, and 13 bases lay in between. CDR1 SNHLY and CDR2 FYNNEI come from the germline V gene. This CDR3 contains 14 residues. The DNA for the CDR3 is TGTGCCAGCAGTAGACTAGTTGGCACCTACGAGCAGTACTTC. This translates into CASSRLVGTYEQYF.

This sequence joins TRBV23-1 and TRBJ1-5; D unresolved. TRBV23-1 belongs to the ORF category, with a function that is uncertain. This CDR3 has 13 residues. The V gene lost 7 bases and the J gene lost 3 bases, with 10 bases spanning the gap. CDR3 loop: CASTGGSNQPQHF. The CDR3 bases are TGCGCCAGCACAGGTGGGTCCAATCAGCCCCAGCATTTT.

The J gene is TRBJ1-5, the V gene TRBV29-1; 11 bases align to TRBD1. Germline trimming cut 7 bases from V and 4 bases from J; bases unmatched to any gene: 9. Looked up from germline, CDR1 is SQVTM and CDR2 is ANQGSEA. This CDR3 has 15 residues. This CDR3 is CSAPDRGLLNQPQHF. The CDR3 DNA follows: TGCAGCGCCCCGGACAGGGGGCTTCTTAATCAGCCCCAGCATTTT.

This sequence joins TRBV7-8 and TRBJ2-5, with TRBD2 matching 8 bases. The CDR3 consists of 12 residues. Germline CDR1 is SGHVS and CDR2 is FQNEAQ. V shed 5 bases and J 12 bases; nucleotides not matched to a gene: 8. As DNA, the CDR3 is TGTGCCAGCAGCCCCCGGGGGGGGCCGGAGTACTTC. Translating gives CASSPRGGPEYF.

The rearrangement uses TRBV29-1 and TRBJ2-1; 9 bases are shared with TRBD1. The junction had 8 bases not matched to a gene; V was cut back by 6 bases and J by 8 bases. CDR1 SQVTM and CDR2 ANQGSEA come from the germline V gene. This CDR3 spans 13 amino acids. CDR3 region: CSVRRDRVDEQFF. CDR3 sequence (DNA): TGCAGCGTGCGCCGGGACAGGGTGGATGAGCAGTTCTTC.

The CDR3 region is CASSPPTRAGRYEQYF. The CDR3 nucleotides read TGTGCCAGCTCACCACCTACCCGAGCGGGGAGGTACGAGCAGTACTTC. The chain carries TRBV18 and TRBJ2-7, with 7 bases aligning to TRBD2. The length of the CDR3 is 16 residues. Germline CDR1 and CDR2: KGHSH and LQKENI. The V segment lost 0 bases and the J segment 4 bases; nucleotides outside the gene matches: 9.

The V gene is TRBV5-4, the J gene TRBJ1-2, with 8 bases fitting TRBD1. The V gene end was trimmed by 0 bases and the J gene end by 4 bases; junction bases not matched to a gene: 11. CDR1 and CDR2 from the germline V gene are SGHNT and YYREEE (reference sequence). The CDR3 spans 17 residues. CDR3 nucleotide sequence: TGTGCCAGCAGCTTGGGGGCCGGACAGGGAGGGGGCTATGGCTACACCTTC. Protein sequence: CASSLGAGQGGGYGYTF. Complete variable domain (other parts from reference TRBV5-4 and TRBJ1-2): ETGVTQSPTHLIKTRGQQVTLRCSSQSGHNTVSWYQQALGQGPQFIFQYYREEENGRGNFPPRFSGLQFPNYSSELNVNALELDDSALYLCASSLGAGQGGGYGYTFGSGTRLTVV.

A remark on this clone: A junction boundary mismatches the germline segment, possibly from a read error. The J gene is TRBJ2-3, the V gene TRBV5-1; TRBD1 matches at 11 bases. CDR1 SGHRS and CDR2 YFSETQ come from the germline V gene. The CDR3 is 15 residues long. The CDR3 DNA is TGCGCCAGCAGCGTGCGGACAGGGGGCACTGATACGCAGTATTTT. This encodes CASSVRTGGTDTQYF.

The J gene is TRBJ2-1, the V gene TRBV15; D unclear. Germline CDR1 reads LNHNV; CDR2 reads YYDKDF (reference sequence). Trimming took off 0 bases at V and 7 bases at J, with 7 bases between the two ends. CDR3 size: 13 residues. This CDR3 is CATSRDPGNEQFF. The CDR3 DNA reads as TGTGCCACCAGCAGAGATCCAGGAAATGAGCAGTTCTTC.

The CDR3 DNA reads as TGTGCCATCAGTGAGGGGGCACTTGGCCAAGAGACCCAGTACTTC. Amino acids: CAISEGALGQETQYF. The chain carries TRBV10-3 and TRBJ2-5; D is possibly TRBD1 (5 bases). Trimming removed 2 bases at V and 1 base at J, with 11 bases between. The V gene's germline CDR1 is ENHRY and CDR2 SYGVKD. This CDR3 has 15 residues.

This chain connects TRBV6-1 to TRBJ1-5; the D gene is possibly TRBD1 (5 bases). This CDR3 comprises 15 residues. Germline values: CDR1 MNHNS, CDR2 SASEGT. V was shortened by 5 bases and J by 2 bases, with 13 bases between the two germline ends. The chain's CDR3 is CASSPGGGGNQPQHF. The CDR3 DNA sequence: TGTGCCAGCAGTCCGGGAGGAGGGGGCAATCAGCCCCAGCATTTT.

J is TRBJ2-1 and V is TRBV5-1; TRBD1 aligns across 9 bases. The CDR3 extends over 15 amino acids. The germline CDR1 and CDR2 sequences are SGHRS and YFSETQ. With V trimmed by 1 base and J by 7 bases, 6 bases remained unmatched. CDR3 sequence reads: CASSLTTGGWNEQFF. The CDR3 region has the DNA TGCGCCAGCAGCTTGACCACAGGGGGCTGGAATGAGCAGTTCTTC.

The genes are TRBV5-1 and TRBJ1-1; 9 bases map to TRBD1. V lost 4 bases and J lost 6; bases outside the gene matches: 10. This CDR3 is 15 amino acids long. The germline V gene has CDR1 SGHRS and CDR2 YFSETQ. The CDR3 is CASSVGGQGASEAFF. The CDR3 DNA is TGCGCCAGCAGCGTGGGGGGACAGGGTGCGTCTGAAGCTTTCTTT.

The CDR3 spells CASQGIWKETQYF. For the CDR3, the DNA is TGTGCCAGCCAGGGGATCTGGAAAGAGACCCAGTACTTC. The V call is TRBV2, the J call TRBJ2-5; D may be TRBD1 (6 bases). Per germline, CDR1 SNHLY and CDR2 FYNNEI. V dropped 8 bases and J dropped 3 bases, with 13 bases sitting between them. This CDR3 region has 13 residues.

V gene TRBV18 combines with J gene TRBJ2-1, with D possibly matching TRBD1 (5 bases). Per the germline V gene, CDR1 is KGHSH and CDR2 is LQKENI. Trimming stripped 6 bases from V and 9 bases from J, with 15 bases between. This CDR3 spans 13 amino acids. CDR3 protein: CASSQGGSIEQFF. DNA of the CDR3: TGTGCCAGCTCCCAGGGCGGTAGCATTGAGCAGTTCTTC. The variable domain in full, completed from reference TRBV18 and TRBJ2-1, reads NAGVMQNPRHLVRRRGQEARLRCSPMKGHSHVYWYRQLPEEGLKFMVYLQKENIIDESGMPKERFSAEFPKEGPSILRIQQVVRGDSAAYFCASSQGGSIEQFFGPGTRLTVL.